This T cell receptor (beta chain) was sequenced for a study of T cell repertoires in cytomegalovirus infection. Background on the study: Public TCR beta signatures provided an indication of both CMV infection and a matching HLA type. Broader study findings: HLA-C-restricted CMV clonotypes gave the most frequent clonotype in two of eight donors. Cumulative public TCR beta family frequency identified carriers of CMV plus the relevant HLA.

The CDR3 contains 13 residues. V lost 8 bases to trimming and J lost 8 bases, with 15 bases between them. Germline CDR1 is SNHLY and CDR2 is FYNNEI. About this clonotype: Its antigen is unknown.

TCRdb analysed the reads with MiXCR anew, one entry per CDR3 protein. This table has more than 85,000 distinct CDR3 sequences, approximately 15% appearing once. The source material was PBMCs. The chain combines TRBV2 with TRBJ1-4; the D is unclear. The source of this sequence is a human donor in good health (CMV status not recorded). Some clones in this sample may be carry-over from other donors' samples. In DNA, the CDR3 is TGTGCCAGCCGAGCAACAACGGGCGAAAAACTGTTTTTT. The encoded protein is CASRATTGEKLFF.